This T cell receptor (beta chain) appears in the sequencing data of a study of blood T cells in healthy people across ages. The use of a sample-barcoded 5' primer and a J-beta primer mix characterized a second PCR of 7 to 11 cycles. Each of the cDNA molecules was tagged by a template-switch adaptor with 12 random nucleotides. Via MiXCR, TCRdb re-called the 5' RACE reads, giving one row per CDR3 protein. The sample records under 2,000,000 distinct CDR3 sequences, around half being singletons. Study observations and caveats: Donor CMV status, an unknown factor, possibly confounded changes in expanded clonotypes. Diversity of TCR beta correlated strongly with naive T cell percentage.

A few counts support this clonotype. Its antigen is currently unknown. Per germline, CDR1 SQVTM and CDR2 ANQGSEA. V dropped 8 bases and J dropped 1 base, with 14 bases sitting between them. The CDR3 loop spans 13 amino acids. The sample taken for sequencing was blood. The receptor comes from a woman aged 35 to 49 in good health. This chain uses TRBV29-1 with TRBJ2-5; TRBD1 might be the D (6 bases). CDR3 sequence (DNA): TGCAGCTCTGCGTGGGGGCCCCAAGAGACCCAGTACTTC. Translation gives CSSAWGPQETQYF.